The clone carrying this T cell receptor beta chain was seen more than once but under ten times. These data originate in a study of blood T cell repertoires in COVID-19. Overall study: Researchers got acute and convalescent COVID-19 samples from the United States, Italy and Spain. PBMCs, B-cell-depleted T cells, or T cells provided the cDNA or gDNA that made up the material.

CDR3 length: 16 residues. V was pared by 4 bases and J by 0 bases, with 11 bases of the junction left unmatched. The germline V gene encodes CDR1 SQVTM and CDR2 ANQGSEA. Authors' analysis steps: Amplification of reference gene primers provided the estimated nucleated cell counts. The repertoire was sequenced with immunoSEQ multiplex PCR; TCRdb's copy has only in-frame clones and lacks some. V, J and clone size derive from that table, while D and trimming were established from the DNA sequence. Among roughly 280,000 clones listed, 70% to 90% were seen once. The clonotype comes from a woman aged 65 to 85 with acute or convalescent COVID-19. The source material was peripheral blood. The chain couples TRBV29-1 to TRBJ1-2; TRBD1 matches 7 bases. CDR3 in amino acids: CSVAGPPGQTNYGYTF. CDR3 nucleotides: TGCAGCGTTGCTGGGCCTCCGGGACAGACTAACTATGGCTACACCTTC.